Each of the 2 T cell receptor beta chains below was sequenced from the same sample in a study of Graves' ophthalmopathy and Graves' hyperthyroidism. The authors amplified TCR beta CDR3 regions, and they did so from RNA transcripts for repertoire sequencing. HTBI-primed first-round RT-PCR preceded second-round multiplex PCR. TCRdb passed the multiplex PCR reads through MiXCR, listing each CDR3 protein once. The profile covers around 1.1 million distinct CDR3 sequences, with approximately 35% appearing a single time and over 8.5% taken by the ten largest. Material for sequencing was peripheral blood or thyroid tissue (not recorded which). The receptors come from an adult man with Graves' hyperthyroidism.

There are many counts of this clonotype. The chain recombines TRBV7-2 with TRBJ1-6, with D perhaps matching TRBD1 (6 bases). V was cut by 1 base and J by 9 bases, with 19 bases left in between. The CDR3 covers 17 residues. CDR1 and CDR2 (germline): SGHTA, FQGNSA. This chain's CDR3 is CASSLVQAGQGSSPLHF. Here the CDR3 DNA reads TGTGCCAGCAGCTTAGTTCAGGCGGGGCAGGGGAGTTCACCCCTCCACTTT.

The chain recombines TRBV15 with TRBJ2-3, with TRBD1 matching 9 bases. This CDR3 comprises 15 residues. Trimming cost V 0 bases and J 11 bases; bases outside gene matches: 9. Germline V gives CDR1 LNHNV, CDR2 YYDKDF (reference sequence). CDR3 nucleotides: TGTGCCACCAGCAGAGATCGTTTCGGGACAGGGTGGCAGTATTTT. Translated, it gives CATSRDRFGTGWQYF.